These 9 T cell receptor beta chains were all obtained from the same sample, sequenced in a study of PD-1 blockade in classical Hodgkin lymphoma. Time point: cycle 4 day 1 (C4D1), after five to seven weeks of nivolumab. Brentuximab vedotin exposure varied, and every patient relapsed after autologous stem cell transplantation. Sequencing used immunoSEQ multiplex PCR; TCRdb keeps in-frame clones, though not all of them. The table lists approximately 26,000 clones, roughly 77% of them singletons, with around 15% in the top ten. The source material was peripheral blood mononuclear cells (PBMCs), sampled before the fourth cycle of nivolumab. The receptors were sampled from a human donor with classical Hodgkin lymphoma.

This rearrangement joins TRBV10-3 to TRBJ2-3; D ambiguous. CDR3 size: 14 residues. The V gene lost 4 bases and the J gene lost 0 bases, with 8 bases spanning the gap. Germline V gene data show CDR1 as ENHRY and CDR2 as SYGVKD. The chain's CDR3 is CAISGARSTDTQYF. Written as DNA, the CDR3 is TGTGCCATCAGTGGGGCCCGGAGCACAGATACGCAGTATTTT.

This clone has just a few counts. This chain uses TRBV6-5 with TRBJ2-3, with D possibly TRBD1 on 6 matching bases. Germline V CDR1 and CDR2: MNHEY, SVGAGI. Trimming shortened V by 4 bases and J by 7 bases, and 12 bases separated the two germline ends. The CDR3 spans 13 residues. The CDR3 coding sequence is TGTGCCAGCAGTTTCACCAGGGGACATACGCAGTATTTT. Translated: CASSFTRGHTQYF.

The chain couples TRBV19 to TRBJ1-5; D gene unclear. V gave up 5 bases and J gave up 6 bases, with 8 bases separating them. Germline V gene data show CDR1 as LNHDA and CDR2 as SQIVND (reference sequence). There are 12 residues in the CDR3. CDR3 DNA sequence: TGTGCCAGTAGTTATCTGGGTCAGCCCCAGCATTTT. This encodes CASSYLGQPQHF.

This clone has only a few counts. The chain employs TRBV28 and TRBJ2-7; weak D call: TRBD1 (6 bases). Germline assignment: CDR1 MDHEN and CDR2 SYDVKM. Trimming removed 5 bases from V and 0 bases from J, with 14 bases in between. CDR3 length: 15 amino acids. The chain's CDR3 is CASSPARTVSYEQYF. In DNA, the CDR3 is TGTGCCAGCAGTCCCGCCCGGACAGTCTCCTACGAGCAGTACTTC. Looking up the rest from reference TRBV28 and TRBJ2-7 gives the full variable domain: DVKVTQSSRYLVKRTGEKVFLECVQDMDHENMFWYRQDPGLGLRLIYFSYDVKMKEKGDIPEGYSVSREKKERFSLILESASTNQTSMYLCASSPARTVSYEQYFGPGTRLTVT.

This clone has a single count. The gene calls are TRBV21-1 and TRBJ2-2. TRBV21-1 is termed a pseudogene. This CDR3 contains 14 residues. The CDR3 sequence is CASSNLRKTGELFF. DNA for the CDR3: TGTGCCAGCAGCAATTTAAGAAAGACCGGGGAGCTGTTTTTT.

V gene TRBV28 combines with J gene TRBJ2-7; either TRBD1 or TRBD2 may supply D (5 bases each). The CDR3 is 16 residues long. Germline CDR1 MDHEN, CDR2 SYDVKM. The V gene lost 5 bases and the J gene lost 1 base, with 18 bases spanning the gap. The CDR3 is CASSLFYGTSSYEQYF. The CDR3 DNA follows: TGTGCCAGCAGTCTTTTCTACGGGACGAGTTCCTACGAGCAGTACTTC.

This clone has a single count. At one end the junction does not follow the germline gene, possibly because of a read error. The CDR3 region is CASSSHNEQFF. DNA of the CDR3: TGTGCCAGCAGCTCCCACAATGAGCAGTTCTTC. The gene calls are TRBV5-4 and TRBJ2-1, with D hard to call. Germline lookup yields CDR1 SGHNT and CDR2 YYREEE (reference sequence). CDR3 size: 11 residues. Complete variable domain (other parts from reference TRBV5-4 and TRBJ2-1): ETGVTQSPTHLIKTRGQQVTLRCSSQSGHNTVSWYQQALGQGPQFIFQYYREEENGRGNFPPRFSGLQFPNYSSELNVNALELDDSALYLCASSSHNEQFFGPGTRLTVL.

The CDR3 bases are TGTGCCAGCAGAGCCCGGACAGGGGGCGCGGAGAATCAGCCCCAGCATTTT. Its protein is CASRARTGGAENQPQHF. The V and J genes are TRBV27 and TRBJ1-5; 11 positions match TRBD1. V was pared by 6 bases and J by 4 bases, with 11 bases of the junction left unmatched. CDR3 length: 17 residues. Germline V gene lookup returns CDR1 MNHEY and CDR2 SMNVEV (reference sequence).

The J gene is TRBJ1-2, the V gene TRBV10-3, with TRBD1 as a possible D gene (6 bases). Germline V gene sequence: CDR1 ENHRY, CDR2 SYGVKD. CDR3 length equals 16 residues. V shed 2 bases and J shed 4 bases, with 17 bases lying between them. CDR3 residues: CAISETGTLELYGYTF. CDR3 nucleotide sequence: TGTGCCATCAGTGAGACCGGGACATTGGAACTCTATGGCTACACCTTC.